This T cell receptor beta chain was obtained from a study of blood T cells in healthy people across ages. The table lists this clonotype with a few counts. Germline CDR1 reads SGHTA; CDR2 reads FQGNSA. V lost 1 base, J lost 5 bases, and 5 bases stayed unmatched. CDR3 length: 15 amino acids. A second roughly 7 to 11 cycle PCR used barcoded and J-beta primers. TCRdb reprocessed the 5' RACE reads via MiXCR and lists one record per CDR3 protein. The profile covers 850,000 to 1,000,000 distinct CDR3 sequences, with about 48% appearing a single time and roughly 13% taken by the ten largest. The receptor comes from a man aged 25-45 years in good health. Specimen: blood. V is TRBV7-2 and J is TRBJ1-2, with 9 bases fitting TRBD1. In nucleotides, the CDR3 is TGTGCCAGCAGCTTAGTACAGGGGGCTAGTTATGGCTACACCTTC. It encodes CASSLVQGASYGYTF.